This T cell receptor beta chain was observed in a study of blood T cell repertoires in COVID-19. Overall study context: Samples representing acute and convalescent COVID-19 were sourced from the United States, Italy and Spain.

Assay used: immunoSEQ multiplex PCR; TCRdb lists only in-frame clones, some missing. The sample has under 75,000 clones, 80% to 90% seen once. The J segment lost 7 bases and the V segment lost 3 bases, leaving 10 bases of the junction unmatched. Germline CDR1 and CDR2: MDHEN and SYDVKM. This CDR3 has 16 residues. Sequenced input: peripheral blood. The TCR comes from a man of 80 years or more with acute or convalescent COVID-19. The J gene is TRBJ2-2, the V gene TRBV28, with TRBD1 identical over 8 bases. In DNA form, the CDR3 reads TGTGCCAGCAGTTTGCATGGCAGGGGGCAGGGCGGGGAGCTGTTTTTT. It is translated as CASSLHGRGQGGELFF.